Below are 32 T cell receptor beta chains sequenced from a single sample in a study of T cell responses to AZD1222 COVID-19 vaccine (dated by TCRdb to 2020 to 2023). Libraries were prepared through the immunoSEQ multiplex PCR assay. Entries here come from immuneACCESS through TCRdb and include only in-frame sequences with V and J called. Some clones fail to appear in such tables; in the studies checked, an unresolved V gene covers under half of the shortfall, and the cause of the remainder is unknown. The sample table lists around 110,000 clones, roughly 90% of them with a count of one. The leading ten clones occupy roughly 8.7% of the sample. The time point label here, explained by the study, means: about 28 days (+/-7) after the second vaccine dose. Sequenced material: peripheral blood, taken 28 days after the second AZD1222 dose. The receptors here all came from an adult who received the AZD1222 COVID-19 vaccine.

The chain couples TRBV6-5 to TRBJ2-7; maybe TRBD1 (6 bases). This CDR3 has 13 residues. V was cut by 6 bases and J by 4 bases, with 13 bases left in between. Germline V gives CDR1 MNHEY, CDR2 SVGAGI. CDR3 coding DNA: TGTGCCAGCAGCTCGGACAGAAAGTACGAGCAGTACTTC. Translating it yields CASSSDRKYEQYF.

V usage is TRBV28 and J usage is TRBJ2-3; TRBD2 is a possible D gene (5 bases). Trimming left V 1 base short and J 1 base short, with 6 bases between. This CDR3 is built from 14 residues. Germline values: CDR1 MDHEN, CDR2 SYDVKM. CDR3 nucleotides: TGTGCCAGCAGTTTATTGCGGGGCACAGATACGCAGTATTTT. Its protein is CASSLLRGTDTQYF.

The chain carries TRBV6-5 and TRBJ2-1; tentatively, D is TRBD1 (6 bases). The CDR3 is 14 amino acids. Trimming stripped 6 bases from V and 7 bases from J, with 16 bases between. Per the germline V gene, CDR1 is MNHEY and CDR2 is SVGAGI. This CDR3 reads CASRGDIERNEQFF. CDR3 nucleotide sequence: TGTGCCAGCAGGGGGGACATTGAGCGGAATGAGCAGTTCTTC.

V gene TRBV7-9 combines with J gene TRBJ1-2; TRBD1 is a possible D gene (6 bases). Germline CDR1 SEHNR, CDR2 FQNEAQ (reference sequence). V was pared by 3 bases and J by 0 bases, with 11 bases between. The CDR3 spans 15 residues. CDR3 nucleotides: TGTGCCAGCAGCTTGGGGGGGCCTACTAACTATGGCTACACCTTC. Protein sequence: CASSLGGPTNYGYTF.

The chain couples TRBV30 to TRBJ1-5; maybe TRBD1 (5 bases). The V gene lost 0 bases and the J gene lost 6 bases, with 12 bases spanning the gap. CDR1 is GTSNPN and CDR2 is SVGIG in the germline V gene (reference sequence). The CDR3 is 14 amino acids. CDR3 bases: TGTGCCTGGAGTGTAGGGGCAGGGATTCAGCCCCAGCATTTT. Residues: CAWSVGAGIQPQHF. Together with reference TRBV30 and TRBJ1-5, the CDR3 gives the full variable domain: SQTIHQWPATLVQPVGSPLSLECTVEGTSNPNLYWYRQAAGRGLQLLFYSVGIGQISSEVPQNLSASRPQDRQFILSSKKLLLSDSGFYLCAWSVGAGIQPQHFGDGTRLSIL.

This CDR3 reads CASRHGGTEAFF. The CDR3 DNA sequence: TGTGCCAGCAGGCATGGGGGAACTGAAGCTTTCTTT. The chain uses TRBV12-3 or TRBV12-4 and TRBJ1-1; D might be TRBD1 (5 bases). The CDR3 totals 12 residues. The germline V and J ends were trimmed by 6 bases and 5 bases, with 10 bases remaining between them.

The rearrangement uses TRBV12-3 or TRBV12-4 and TRBJ1-2, with a possible D match to TRBD1 (5 bases). V was pared by 3 bases and J by 0 bases, with 5 bases between. The CDR3 spans 13 residues. CDR3 sequence: CASSLGPNYGYTF. CDR3 coding DNA: TGTGCCAGCAGTTTGGGGCCTAACTATGGCTACACCTTC.

V is TRBV10-1 and J is TRBJ1-5; D is unclear. The CDR3 loop spans 15 amino acids. V dropped 8 bases and J dropped 1 base, with 15 bases sitting between them. CDR1 WNHNN and CDR2 SYGVQD come from the germline V gene (reference sequence). CDR3: CASLMLFGSNQPQHF. Written as DNA, the CDR3 is TGCGCCAGCTTAATGCTCTTTGGGAGCAATCAGCCCCAGCATTTT.

The gene calls are TRBV15 and TRBJ2-3; maybe TRBD2 (6 bases). The CDR3 has 16 residues. Germline loops: CDR1 LNHNV, CDR2 YYDKDF (reference sequence). The ends were cut back, 1 base at V and 8 bases at J, with 19 bases in the middle. CDR3 residues: CATSRANAGSDVTQYF. The CDR3 bases are TGTGCCACCAGCAGAGCCAATGCGGGGTCGGATGTTACGCAGTATTTT.

The rearrangement uses TRBV19 and TRBJ2-7; 8 nucleotides align to TRBD2. CDR1 and CDR2 from the germline V gene are LNHDA and SQIVND (reference sequence). V dropped 1 base and J dropped 5; count of bases not matched to a gene: 7. This CDR3 region has 15 residues. CDR3 nucleotide sequence: TGTGCCAGTAGTATAGTGGAAGCGGGGGTTCACGAGCAGTACTTC. It yields the protein CASSIVEAGVHEQYF.

The V call is TRBV7-8, the J call TRBJ1-6, with unresolved D. CDR3 size: 15 residues. CDR1 and CDR2 (germline): SGHVS, FQNEAQ. Trimming stripped 4 bases from V and 10 bases from J, with 17 bases between. CDR3 protein: CASSSPGRSGSPLHF. CDR3 bases: TGTGCCAGCAGCTCTCCTGGAAGGTCTGGGTCACCCCTCCACTTT.

The chain carries TRBV12-5 and TRBJ2-3; D may correspond to TRBD1 or TRBD2 (7 bases each). CDR3 length equals 18 residues. Trimming shortened V by 8 bases and J by 5 bases, and 29 bases separated the two germline ends. The V gene's germline CDR1 is LGHNT and CDR2 FRNRAP. The CDR3 DNA reads as TGTGCTAGTAATTCGTGGGGGGGTCCGACAGGGATTCGAGATACGCAGTATTTT. Its protein product is CASNSWGGPTGIRDTQYF.

The chain recombines TRBV6-6 with TRBJ1-3; TRBD1 is a possible D gene (6 bases). V was trimmed by 6 bases and J by 2 bases, leaving 17 bases between them. Germline V lookup: CDR1 MNHNY, CDR2 SVGAGI (reference sequence). The CDR3 covers 16 residues. Here the CDR3 DNA reads TGTGCCAGCAGCTCAACTACAGGGTTTGCTGGAAACACCATATATTTT. Translating gives CASSSTTGFAGNTIYF.

The chain combines TRBV5-6 with TRBJ1-6; D is perhaps TRBD1 (5 bases). CDR3 length: 16 residues. V was trimmed by 0 bases and J by 10 bases, leaving 17 bases between them. Germline CDR1 reads SGHDT; CDR2 reads YYEEEE. The CDR3 here is CASSLVGGSLRSPLHF. CDR3 nucleotides: TGTGCCAGCAGCTTGGTGGGGGGGAGTCTACGCTCACCCCTCCACTTT.

The table lists this clone with a count of one. This chain joins TRBV5-1 and TRBJ2-5, with 7 positions matching TRBD2. This CDR3 is built from 17 residues. In germline, CDR1 is SGHRS, CDR2 YFSETQ. V lost 4 bases and J lost 2; bases outside the gene matches: 14. Here the CDR3 reads CASSRGGGGAEQETQYF. Here the CDR3 DNA reads TGCGCCAGCAGCCGAGGTGGCGGGGGAGCCGAACAAGAGACCCAGTACTTC.

The genes are TRBV19 and TRBJ1-2; TRBD1 matches 8 bases. Germline-derived CDR1 and CDR2 are LNHDA and SQIVND (reference sequence). With V trimmed by 2 bases and J by 7 bases, 6 bases remained unmatched. This CDR3 region has 14 residues. CDR3 in DNA: TGTGCCAGTAGTATAAAAGGACAGGGTGGTGGCTACACCTTC. It is translated as CASSIKGQGGGYTF.

The sample holds one count of this clone. CDR3 region: CASSLRIRAFF. The CDR3 DNA is TGTGCCAGCAGCTTACGGATACGAGCTTTCTTT. This sequence joins TRBV7-2 and TRBJ1-1; D is ambiguous. The CDR3 extends over 11 amino acids. The ends were cut back, 2 bases at V and 10 bases at J, with 8 bases in the middle. Germline assignment: CDR1 SGHTA and CDR2 FQGNSA. Complete variable domain (other parts from reference TRBV7-2 and TRBJ1-1): GAGVSQSPSNKVTEKGKDVELRCDPISGHTALYWYRQSLGQGLEFLIYFQGNSAPDKSGLPSDRFSAERTGGSVSTLTIQRTQQEDSAVYLCASSLRIRAFFGQGTRLTVV.

The rearrangement joins TRBV2 to TRBJ1-4; D is unresolved. This CDR3 spans 17 amino acids. The germline V and J ends were trimmed by 3 bases and 9 bases, with 23 bases remaining between them. The germline CDR1 and CDR2 sequences are SNHLY and FYNNEI. The CDR3 reads CASSEAVGSSTSQKLFF. CDR3 coding DNA: TGTGCCAGCAGTGAGGCAGTCGGTAGTTCGACTTCTCAAAAACTGTTTTTT.

The V call is TRBV4-1, the J call TRBJ1-2; D is unresolved. Germline loops: CDR1 MGHRA, CDR2 YSYEKL. V was trimmed by 4 bases and J by 7 bases, leaving 19 bases between them. This CDR3 has 15 residues. This CDR3 is CASSPDGLITIGYTF. CDR3 nucleotide sequence: TGCGCCAGCAGCCCCGACGGCCTCATAACTATTGGCTACACCTTC.

The chain has TRBV28 and TRBJ1-1; TRBD1 matches 8 bases. Germline V lookup: CDR1 MDHEN, CDR2 SYDVKM. This CDR3 is 13 amino acids long. V lost 8 bases, J lost 4 bases, and 6 bases stayed unmatched. CDR3 bases: TGTGCCAGCTGGCGAACAGGGGGCACTGAAGCTTTCTTT. It codes for CASWRTGGTEAFF.

The rearrangement links TRBV4-1 to TRBJ2-7, with 11 bases aligning to TRBD2. The germline V gene has CDR1 MGHRA and CDR2 YSYEKL. CDR3 length: 16 amino acids. V dropped 1 base and J dropped 4; count of bases not matched to a gene: 6. The DNA for the CDR3 is TGCGCCAGCAGCCAAGTAGTAGCGGGGGGGCAGTACGAGCAGTACTTC. It codes for CASSQVVAGGQYEQYF.

By share, this clone counts as medium-sized (0.01 to 0.1%). This chain uses TRBV5-1 with TRBJ2-2, with 7 nucleotides matching TRBD1. Germline CDR1 SGHRS, CDR2 YFSETQ. CDR3 length: 14 residues. Trimming took 7 bases from V and 4 from J; bases not matched to a gene: 7. CDR3 protein: CASGGQEGTGELFF. The CDR3 nucleotides read TGCGCCAGCGGCGGACAGGAAGGCACCGGGGAGCTGTTTTTT.

The V gene is TRBV6-1, the J gene TRBJ2-1, with 10 bases identical to TRBD2. This CDR3 contains 11 residues. The germline V gene has CDR1 MNHNS and CDR2 SASEGT. J lost 13 bases, V lost 5 bases, and 2 bases had no gene match. The CDR3 loop reads CASSLAGGQFF. CDR3 coding DNA: TGTGCCAGCAGTTTAGCGGGAGGACAGTTCTTC.

This chain joins TRBV6-6 and TRBJ1-5; D is perhaps TRBD1 (5 bases). Trimming cost V 6 bases and J 3 bases, with 9 bases left between them. CDR1 and CDR2 (germline): MNHNY, SVGAGI (reference sequence). The CDR3 is 13 amino acids. The CDR3 DNA is TGTGCCAGCAGGGGACTACCCAATCAGCCCCAGCATTTT. Translated, it gives CASRGLPNQPQHF.

The chain employs TRBV10-1 and TRBJ1-1; possible D gene TRBD1, 5 bases. Germline assignment: CDR1 WNHNN and CDR2 SYGVQD (reference sequence). The CDR3 is 14 residues long. V lost 5 bases, J lost 4 bases, and 14 bases lay in between. The CDR3 DNA is TGCGCCAGCAGTCTGACGGGAGGGGCCACTGAAGCTTTCTTT. Encoded protein: CASSLTGGATEAFF.

The sample holds a few counts of this clone. The chain recombines TRBV6-5 with TRBJ1-1; D is unclear. The CDR3 has 13 amino acids. V lost 7 bases, J lost 2 bases, and 11 bases lay in between. Germline V gene data show CDR1 as MNHEY and CDR2 as SVGAGI. The CDR3 bases are TGTGCCAGCAACTACCGGGTAAACACTGAAGCTTTCTTT. It codes for CASNYRVNTEAFF.

This chain joins TRBV9 and TRBJ2-1, with D possibly TRBD1 on 6 matching bases. The ends were cut back, 0 bases at V and 9 bases at J, with 19 bases in the middle. The germline V gene has CDR1 SGDLS and CDR2 YYNGEE. This CDR3 contains 16 residues. DNA for the CDR3: TGTGCCAGCAGCGTAGGGGTGACAGGTTGGTTTGGTGAGCAGTTCTTC. Its protein product is CASSVGVTGWFGEQFF.

The chain couples TRBV6-5 to TRBJ1-1; D unclear. CDR1 is MNHEY, CDR2 SVGAGI, per germline. The CDR3 loop spans 14 amino acids. The V end was cut by 6 bases, the J end by 0 bases, with 11 bases between. In DNA form, the CDR3 reads TGTGCCAGCAGAATGGAACCCATGAACACTGAAGCTTTCTTT. This sequence encodes CASRMEPMNTEAFF.

J is TRBJ1-2 and V is TRBV7-2, with D possibly matching TRBD1 (6 bases). Per germline, CDR1 SGHTA and CDR2 FQGNSA. V was shortened by 2 bases and J by 0 bases, with 13 bases between the two germline ends. The CDR3 totals 16 residues. CDR3 region: CASSLNGGHTNYGYTF. The DNA of the CDR3 is TGTGCCAGCAGCTTAAATGGGGGCCATACTAACTATGGCTACACCTTC.

This chain uses TRBV10-3 with TRBJ1-2; D may be TRBD1 (5 bases). Germline V gene lookup returns CDR1 ENHRY and CDR2 SYGVKD. The V and J ends lost 6 bases and 7 bases respectively, with 21 bases between them. The CDR3 has 15 amino acids. CDR3 nucleotides: TGTGCCATCAGCCAATATCAGACAGTGGGCTCTGGCTACACCTTC. It translates to CAISQYQTVGSGYTF.

This clone was recorded once. DNA of the CDR3: TGCGCCAGCAGCCTGGGACTAGCGTCATCCGCGAACACCGGGGAGCTGTTTTTT. This sequence encodes CASSLGLASSANTGELFF. The chain couples TRBV4-1 to TRBJ2-2; 10 bases line up with TRBD2. Germline trimming cut 4 bases from V and 0 bases from J; bases unmatched to any gene: 8. Germline loops: CDR1 MGHRA, CDR2 YSYEKL. CDR3 length: 18 residues.

V is TRBV6-5 and J is TRBJ1-2; 8 bases match TRBD1. V lost 7 bases to trimming and J lost 4 bases; unmatched junction nucleotides: 8. In germline, CDR1 is MNHEY, CDR2 SVGAGI. The CDR3 covers 14 residues. The CDR3 spells CASNQDRVSYGYTF. The CDR3 DNA sequence: TGTGCCAGCAACCAGGACAGGGTGAGCTATGGCTACACCTTC.